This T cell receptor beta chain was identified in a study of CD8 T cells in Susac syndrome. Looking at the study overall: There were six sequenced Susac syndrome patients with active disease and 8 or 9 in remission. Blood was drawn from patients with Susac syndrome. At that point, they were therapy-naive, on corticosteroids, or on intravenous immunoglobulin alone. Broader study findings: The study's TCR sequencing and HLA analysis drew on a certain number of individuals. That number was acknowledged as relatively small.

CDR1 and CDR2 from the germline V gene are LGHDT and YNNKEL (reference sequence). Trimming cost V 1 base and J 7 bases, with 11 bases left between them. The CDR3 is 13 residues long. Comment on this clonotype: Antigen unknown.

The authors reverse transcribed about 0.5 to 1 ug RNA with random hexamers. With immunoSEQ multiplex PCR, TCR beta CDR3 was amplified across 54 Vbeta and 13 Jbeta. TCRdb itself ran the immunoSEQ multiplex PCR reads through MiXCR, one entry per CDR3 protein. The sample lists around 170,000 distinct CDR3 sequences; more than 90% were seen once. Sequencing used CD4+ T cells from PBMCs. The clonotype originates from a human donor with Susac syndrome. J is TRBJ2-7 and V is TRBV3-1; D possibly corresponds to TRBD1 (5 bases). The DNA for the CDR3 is TGTGCCAGCAGCCAAGTCGGCAGGGCTGAGCAGTACTTC. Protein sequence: CASSQVGRAEQYF.